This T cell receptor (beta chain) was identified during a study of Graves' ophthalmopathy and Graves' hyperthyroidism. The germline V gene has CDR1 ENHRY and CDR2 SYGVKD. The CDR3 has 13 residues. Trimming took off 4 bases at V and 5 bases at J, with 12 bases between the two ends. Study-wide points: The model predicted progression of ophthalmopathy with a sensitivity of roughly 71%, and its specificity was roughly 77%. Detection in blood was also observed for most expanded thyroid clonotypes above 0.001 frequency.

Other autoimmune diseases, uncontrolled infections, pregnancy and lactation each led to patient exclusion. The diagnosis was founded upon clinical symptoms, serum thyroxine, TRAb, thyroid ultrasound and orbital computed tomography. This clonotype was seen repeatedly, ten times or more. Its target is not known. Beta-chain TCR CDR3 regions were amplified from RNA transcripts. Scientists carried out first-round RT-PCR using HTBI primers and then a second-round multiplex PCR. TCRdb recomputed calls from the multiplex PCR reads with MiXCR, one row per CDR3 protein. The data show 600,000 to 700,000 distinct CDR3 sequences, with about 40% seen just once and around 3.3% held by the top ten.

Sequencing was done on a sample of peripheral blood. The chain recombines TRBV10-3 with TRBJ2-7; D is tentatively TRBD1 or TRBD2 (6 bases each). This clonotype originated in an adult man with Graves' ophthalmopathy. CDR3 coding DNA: TGTGCCATCAGTGGGAGGGGGGTCCACGAGCAGTACTTC. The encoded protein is CAISGRGVHEQYF.